This TCR beta chain originates from a study of shared clonotypes between healthy human individuals. This clone occurred many times. Unsorted PBMC DNA went through sequencing on ten immunoSEQ deep assay plates. The protocol was immunoSEQ multiplex PCR, while the TCRdb copy is restricted to in-frame clones and leaves out a portion. Of approximately 500,000 clones detected, 60% to 80% appear once; the ten largest clones hold 12%. The CDR3 loop spans 14 amino acids. CDR1 and CDR2 from the germline V gene are ENHRY and SYGVKD. The V and J ends lost 10 bases and 0 bases respectively, with 13 bases between them.

This receptor was obtained from a woman in her thirties or forties in good health. Some clones in this sample may be carry-over from other donors' samples. Sequencing was done on a sample of PBMCs. The J gene is TRBJ2-4, the V gene TRBV10-3, with a weak D call TRBD1 (5 bases). The CDR3 DNA follows: TGTGCCACCAGGGCCGGTCTAGCCAAAAACATTCAGTACTTC. Its translation is CATRAGLAKNIQYF.